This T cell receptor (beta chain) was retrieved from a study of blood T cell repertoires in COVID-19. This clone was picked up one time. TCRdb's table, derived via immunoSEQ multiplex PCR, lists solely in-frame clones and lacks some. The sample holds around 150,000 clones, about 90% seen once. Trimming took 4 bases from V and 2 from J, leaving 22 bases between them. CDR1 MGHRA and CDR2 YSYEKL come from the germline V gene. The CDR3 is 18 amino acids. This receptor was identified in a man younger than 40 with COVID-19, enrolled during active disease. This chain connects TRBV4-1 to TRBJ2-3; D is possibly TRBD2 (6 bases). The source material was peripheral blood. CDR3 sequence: CASSLFPSRLELTDTQYF. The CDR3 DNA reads TGCGCCAGCAGCCTATTCCCGTCGAGACTAGAGCTCACAGATACGCAGTATTTT.